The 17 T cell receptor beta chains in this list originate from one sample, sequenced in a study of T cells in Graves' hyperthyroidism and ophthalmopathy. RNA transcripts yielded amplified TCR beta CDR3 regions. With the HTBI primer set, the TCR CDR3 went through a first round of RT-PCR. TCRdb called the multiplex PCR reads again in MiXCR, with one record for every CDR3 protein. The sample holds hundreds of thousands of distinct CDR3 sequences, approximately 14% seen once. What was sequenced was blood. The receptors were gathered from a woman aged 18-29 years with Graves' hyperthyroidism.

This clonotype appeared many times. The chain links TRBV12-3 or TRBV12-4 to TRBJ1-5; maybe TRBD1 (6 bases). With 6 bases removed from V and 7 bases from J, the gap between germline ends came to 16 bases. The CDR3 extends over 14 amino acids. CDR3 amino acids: CASSDNRADQPQHF. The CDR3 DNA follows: TGTGCCAGCAGCGATAACAGGGCTGACCAGCCCCAGCATTTT.

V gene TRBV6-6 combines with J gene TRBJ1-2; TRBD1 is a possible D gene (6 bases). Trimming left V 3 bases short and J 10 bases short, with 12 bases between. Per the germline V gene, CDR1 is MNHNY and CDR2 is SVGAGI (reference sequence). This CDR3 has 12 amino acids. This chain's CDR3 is CASSYSGAVYTF. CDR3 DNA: TGTGCCAGCAGTTATTCGGGGGCGGTCTACACCTTC.

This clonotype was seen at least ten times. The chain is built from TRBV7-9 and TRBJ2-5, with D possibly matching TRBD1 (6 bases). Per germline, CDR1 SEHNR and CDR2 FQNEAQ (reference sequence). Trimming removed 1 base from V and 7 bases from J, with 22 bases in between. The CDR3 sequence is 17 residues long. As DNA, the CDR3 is TGTGCCAGCAGCTTAGTCGACAGGAGGCCTGCCCAGGGGACCCAGTACTTC. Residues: CASSLVDRRPAQGTQYF.

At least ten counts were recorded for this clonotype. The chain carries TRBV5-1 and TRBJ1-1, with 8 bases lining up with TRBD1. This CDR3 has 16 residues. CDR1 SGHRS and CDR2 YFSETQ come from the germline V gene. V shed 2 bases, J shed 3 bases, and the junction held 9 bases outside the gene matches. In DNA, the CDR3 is TGCGCCAGCAGCTTCGGAGGACAGGGATTGGACACTGAAGCTTTCTTT. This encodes CASSFGGQGLDTEAFF.

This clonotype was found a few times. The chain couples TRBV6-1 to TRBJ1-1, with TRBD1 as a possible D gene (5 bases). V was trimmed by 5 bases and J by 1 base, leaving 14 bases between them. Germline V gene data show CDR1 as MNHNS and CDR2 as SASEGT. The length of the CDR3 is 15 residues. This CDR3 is CASSTPGTENTEAFF. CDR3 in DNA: TGTGCCAGCAGTACCCCCGGGACGGAGAACACTGAAGCTTTCTTT.

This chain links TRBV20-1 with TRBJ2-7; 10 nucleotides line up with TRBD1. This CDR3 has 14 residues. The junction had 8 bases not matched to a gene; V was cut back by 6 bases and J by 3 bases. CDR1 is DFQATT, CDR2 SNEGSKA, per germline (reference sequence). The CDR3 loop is CSACAWTGGYEQYF. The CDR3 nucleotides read TGCAGTGCCTGCGCCTGGACAGGGGGCTACGAGCAGTACTTC.

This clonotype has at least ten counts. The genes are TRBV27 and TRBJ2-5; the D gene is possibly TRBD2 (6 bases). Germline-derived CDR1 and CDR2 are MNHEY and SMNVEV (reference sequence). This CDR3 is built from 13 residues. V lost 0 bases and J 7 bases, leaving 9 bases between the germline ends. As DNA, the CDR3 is TGTGCCAGCAGTTTATCGGGGGGATCGACCCAGTACTTC. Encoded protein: CASSLSGGSTQYF.

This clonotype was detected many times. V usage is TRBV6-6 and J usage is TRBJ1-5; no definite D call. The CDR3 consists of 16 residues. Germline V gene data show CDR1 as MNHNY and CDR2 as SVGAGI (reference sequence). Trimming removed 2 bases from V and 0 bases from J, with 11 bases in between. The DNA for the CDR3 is TGTGCCAGCAGTTACGATTCCGGATTTAGCAATCAGCCCCAGCATTTT. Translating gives CASSYDSGFSNQPQHF.

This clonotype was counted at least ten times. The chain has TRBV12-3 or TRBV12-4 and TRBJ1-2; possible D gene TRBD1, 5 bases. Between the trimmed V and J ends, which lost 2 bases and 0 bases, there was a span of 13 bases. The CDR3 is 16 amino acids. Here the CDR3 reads CASSLIQVESNYGYTF. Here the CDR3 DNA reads TGTGCCAGCAGTTTAATACAGGTCGAATCTAACTATGGCTACACCTTC.

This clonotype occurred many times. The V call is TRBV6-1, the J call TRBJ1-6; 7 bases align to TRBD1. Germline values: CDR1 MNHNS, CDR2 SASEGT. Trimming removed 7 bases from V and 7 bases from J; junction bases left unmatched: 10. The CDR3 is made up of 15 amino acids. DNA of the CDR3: TGTGCCAGCACTGACCAGGGGGGAGTCAATTCACCCCTCCACTTT. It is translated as CASTDQGGVNSPLHF.

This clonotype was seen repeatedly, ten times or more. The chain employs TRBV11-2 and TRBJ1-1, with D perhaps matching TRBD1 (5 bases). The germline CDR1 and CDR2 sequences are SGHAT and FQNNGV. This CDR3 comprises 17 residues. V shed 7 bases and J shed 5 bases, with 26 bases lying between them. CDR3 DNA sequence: TGTGCCAGCAACACTGGACATTCTCGCCCCCAGGGTACTGAAGCTTTCTTT. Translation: CASNTGHSRPQGTEAFF. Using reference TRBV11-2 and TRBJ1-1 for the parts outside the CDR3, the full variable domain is EAGVAQSPRYKIIEKRQSVAFWCNPISGHATLYWYQQILGQGPKLLIQFQNNGVVDDSQLPKDRFSAERLKGVDSTLKIQPAKLEDSAVYLCASNTGHSRPQGTEAFFGQGTRLTVV.

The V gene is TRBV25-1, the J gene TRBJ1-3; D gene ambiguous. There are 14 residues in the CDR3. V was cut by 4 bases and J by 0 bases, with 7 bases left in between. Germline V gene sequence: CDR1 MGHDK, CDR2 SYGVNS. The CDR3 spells CASSAPGSGNTIYF. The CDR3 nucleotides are TGTGCCAGCAGTGCCCCCGGCTCTGGAAACACCATATATTTT.

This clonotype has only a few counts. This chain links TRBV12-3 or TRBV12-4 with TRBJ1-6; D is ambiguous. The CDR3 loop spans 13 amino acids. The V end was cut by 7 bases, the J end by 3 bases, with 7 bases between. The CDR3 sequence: CASTEGYNSPLHF. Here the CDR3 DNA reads TGTGCCAGCACCGAGGGCTATAATTCACCCCTCCACTTT.

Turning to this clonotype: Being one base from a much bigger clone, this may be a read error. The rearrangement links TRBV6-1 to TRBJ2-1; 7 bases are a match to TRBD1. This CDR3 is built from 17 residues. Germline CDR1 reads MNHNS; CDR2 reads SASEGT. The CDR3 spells CASSEGRGLTSYNERFF. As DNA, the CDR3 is TGTGCCAGCAGTGAGGGTAGGGGGCTGACCTCCTACAATGAGCGGTTCTTC.

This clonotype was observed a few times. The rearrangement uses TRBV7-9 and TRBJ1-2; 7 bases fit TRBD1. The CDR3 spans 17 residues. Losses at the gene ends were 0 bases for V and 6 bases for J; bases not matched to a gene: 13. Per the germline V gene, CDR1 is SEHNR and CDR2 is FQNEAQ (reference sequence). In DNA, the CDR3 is TGTGCCAGCAGCTTAGCCCCCCGACAGGGTTATTATCATGGCTACACCTTC. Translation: CASSLAPRQGYYHGYTF.

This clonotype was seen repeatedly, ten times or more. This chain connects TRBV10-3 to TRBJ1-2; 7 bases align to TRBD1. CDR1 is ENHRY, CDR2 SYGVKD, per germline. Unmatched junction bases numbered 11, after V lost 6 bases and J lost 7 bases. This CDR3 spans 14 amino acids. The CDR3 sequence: CAIRETGERVGYTF. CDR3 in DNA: TGTGCCATCAGGGAAACAGGGGAGCGAGTTGGCTACACCTTC.

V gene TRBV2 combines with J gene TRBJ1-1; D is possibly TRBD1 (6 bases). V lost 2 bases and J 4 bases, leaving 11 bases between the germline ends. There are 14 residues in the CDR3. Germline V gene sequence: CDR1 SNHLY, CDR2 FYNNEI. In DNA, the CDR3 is TGTGCCAGCAGTGAAACTCAAGGGGGCACTGAAGCTTTCTTT. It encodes CASSETQGGTEAFF. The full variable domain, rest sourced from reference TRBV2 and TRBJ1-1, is EPEVTQTPSHQVTQMGQEVILRCVPISNHLYFYWYRQILGQKVEFLVSFYNNEISEKSEIFDDQFSVERPDGSNFTLKIRSTKLEDSAMYFCASSETQGGTEAFFGQGTRLTVV.